This TCR beta chain was recorded in a study of CD8 T cells in acute hepatitis C reinfection (dated by TCRdb to the early 2020s). Some background on the complete study: Both during acute infection and after viral clearance, the study profiled the TCRbeta repertoire of CD8+ T cells that were specific for the HCV NS3-1073 epitope. Paired acute and follow-up samples were contributed by four spontaneous resolvers.

The time point label here, explained by the study, means: naive CD8 control sorted from an acute-time-point sample. Enrolled in the Montreal Hepatitis C Cohort (HEPCO) in Canada, the donors were people who inject drugs, and these donors were followed every 3 months. Acute primary HCV infection was defined as a positive HCV RNA or antibody test that came after a negative test within the prior 24 weeks. Cells were surface stained with CD3, CD8 and CD45RO antibodies, and an aqua fixable dye was used to exclude dead cells. About six subjects who developed chronic infection, defined as HCV RNA positivity at 24 weeks, were also included in the cohort. From thawed, previously cryostored peripheral blood mononuclear cells, CD8+ T cells were purified through negative selection performed by means of the MACS CD8+ T cell Isolation Kit. Cells were sorted on a BD FACSAria II cell sorter. Genomic DNA was extracted from FACS-sorted cells, and TCRbeta chains were sequenced through the commercial immunoSEQ service. As for the authors' bioinformatics: The repertoire data were analyzed using ImmunoSEQ Analyzer software v3.0 and R v3.5.1. Only productive rearrangements were analyzed, as sequences containing stop codons or out-of-frame rearrangements were removed. The sequencing provider supplied the Simpson diversity, Shannon entropy, CDR3 length and nucleotide addition metrics. Clonotypes were categorized by frequency as dominant, sub-dominant, low or lowest abundance, and clonotypes below 0.1% were excluded from most analyses. A CDR3 amino acid clonotype was called public if the clonotype appeared in at least two subjects at a cumulative frequency of at least 0.5%. Drawn from immuneACCESS, this table holds only the in-frame rearrangements with V and J called that TCRdb kept. Clones are partly lost; checked studies trace under half to an unresolved V gene and leave the rest unexplained. V, J and clone size were drawn from that table, and D and trimming were deduced from the DNA. The sample includes some 40,000 clones, with about 86% observed a single time. The top ten clones comprise roughly 0.51% of the sample.

Overall study outcomes, separate from this receptor: Few CDR3 sequences were shared with other epitopes, and differences in sequencing approaches may have limited exact matching. More than ten public clonotypes were found regardless of outcome, and V04-02/J02-02 was used by one public clonotype. Diversity in the NS3-1073 specific repertoires was high, and no significant differences in diversity emerged among acute resolver, follow-up resolver and acute chronic samples. Because bulk sequencing covered only the TCRbeta chain, the alphabeta pairing of public clonotypes could not be determined. Preferential use of the TRBV04 and TRBV06 gene families was observed in all groups, and this preferential usage was not explained by overrepresentation in the naive pool. Follow-up repertoires were not available for chronically infected subjects, because NS3-1073 specific cells were too rare to be sorted.

V loses 2 bases of germline sequence and J loses 5 bases, and the interval between the two ends is 15 bases. Sequences MNHNS (CDR1) and SASEGT (CDR2) are obtained from the germline V gene. Including the terminal cysteine and phenylalanine, the CDR3 comprises 16 residues. The retained sequence is limited to the CDR3, 48 bases, with the frame set at the first base. To note about this clone: The target of this receptor is not known. Base-call qualities are not available, and no considerably larger clone is one nucleotide away.

The chain joins TRBV6-1 to TRBJ1-4; no D gene is confidently identified. This sequence was found in a man younger than 45 with chronic hepatitis C. The sequenced sample was naive CD8+ T cells from PBMCs. The meaning of the sample's cell subset or site label: sorted total naive CD45RO-negative CD8+ T cells. In nucleotide form, the sequence is TGTGCCAGCAGTGAATTTGCCCCAAGGTTGAATGAAAAACTGTTTTTT. Its translation is CASSEFAPRLNEKLFF.